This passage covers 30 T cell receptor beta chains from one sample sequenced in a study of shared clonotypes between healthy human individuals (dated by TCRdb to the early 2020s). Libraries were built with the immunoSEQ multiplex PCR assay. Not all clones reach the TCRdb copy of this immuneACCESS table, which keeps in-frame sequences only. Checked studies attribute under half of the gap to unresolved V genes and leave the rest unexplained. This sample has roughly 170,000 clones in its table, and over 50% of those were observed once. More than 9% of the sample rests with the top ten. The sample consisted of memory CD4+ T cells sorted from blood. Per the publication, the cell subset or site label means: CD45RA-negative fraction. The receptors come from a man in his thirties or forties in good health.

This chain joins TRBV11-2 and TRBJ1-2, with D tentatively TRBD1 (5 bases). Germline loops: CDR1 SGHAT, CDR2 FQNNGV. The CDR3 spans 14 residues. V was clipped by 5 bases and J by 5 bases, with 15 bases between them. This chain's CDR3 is CASSPDNSRYGYTF. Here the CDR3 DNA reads TGTGCCAGCAGCCCGGACAACAGTAGATATGGCTACACCTTC.

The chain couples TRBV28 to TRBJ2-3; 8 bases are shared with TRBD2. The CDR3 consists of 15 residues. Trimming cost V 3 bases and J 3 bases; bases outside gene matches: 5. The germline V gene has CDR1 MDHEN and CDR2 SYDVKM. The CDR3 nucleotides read TGTGCCAGCAGTTTTATCGCGGGAGGAACAGATACGCAGTATTTT. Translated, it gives CASSFIAGGTDTQYF.

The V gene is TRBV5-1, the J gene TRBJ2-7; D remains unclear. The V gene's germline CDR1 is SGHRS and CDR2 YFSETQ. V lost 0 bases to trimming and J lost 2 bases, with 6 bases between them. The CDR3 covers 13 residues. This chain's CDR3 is CASSLASPYEQYF. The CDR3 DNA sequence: TGCGCCAGCAGCTTGGCCTCTCCCTACGAGCAGTACTTC.

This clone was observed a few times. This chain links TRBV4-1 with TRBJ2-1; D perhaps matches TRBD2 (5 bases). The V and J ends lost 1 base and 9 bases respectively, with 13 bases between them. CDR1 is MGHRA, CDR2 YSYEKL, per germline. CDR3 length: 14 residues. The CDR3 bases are TGCGCCAGCAGCCAAGCCACTAGTTTTAGTGAGCAGTTCTTC. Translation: CASSQATSFSEQFF.

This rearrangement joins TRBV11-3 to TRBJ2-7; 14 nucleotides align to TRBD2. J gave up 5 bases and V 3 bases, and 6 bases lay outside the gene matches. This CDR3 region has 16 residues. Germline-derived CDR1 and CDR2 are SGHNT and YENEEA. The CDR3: CASSFGLAGGTHEQYF. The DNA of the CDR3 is TGTGCCAGCAGCTTTGGACTAGCGGGAGGCACCCACGAGCAGTACTTC.

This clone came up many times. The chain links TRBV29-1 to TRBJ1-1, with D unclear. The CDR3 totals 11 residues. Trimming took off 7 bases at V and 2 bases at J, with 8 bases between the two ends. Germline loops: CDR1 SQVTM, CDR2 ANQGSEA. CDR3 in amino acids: CSATANTEAFF. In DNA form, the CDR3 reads TGCAGCGCGACGGCAAACACTGAAGCTTTCTTT.

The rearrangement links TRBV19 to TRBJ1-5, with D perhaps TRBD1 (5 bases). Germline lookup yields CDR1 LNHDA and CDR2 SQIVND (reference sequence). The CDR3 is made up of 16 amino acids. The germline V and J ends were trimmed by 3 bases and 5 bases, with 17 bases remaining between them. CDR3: CASSMRKGTTDQPQHF. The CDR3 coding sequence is TGTGCCAGTAGTATGAGAAAGGGGACCACGGATCAGCCCCAGCATTTT.

This CDR3 reads CASSLAREGLDGYTF. CDR3 coding DNA: TGCGCCAGCAGCTTGGCCAGGGAGGGACTCGATGGCTACACCTTC. This chain connects TRBV5-1 to TRBJ1-2, with a weak D call TRBD1 (5 bases). Trimming left V 0 bases short and J 6 bases short, with 15 bases between. The CDR3 is 15 residues long. The germline V gene encodes CDR1 SGHRS and CDR2 YFSETQ.

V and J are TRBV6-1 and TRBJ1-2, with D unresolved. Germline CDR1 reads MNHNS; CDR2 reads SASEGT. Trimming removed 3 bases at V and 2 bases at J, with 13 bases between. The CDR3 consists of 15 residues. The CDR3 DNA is TGTGCCAGCAGTGAGGATTGGCGGAAGAACTATGGCTACACCTTC. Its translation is CASSEDWRKNYGYTF.

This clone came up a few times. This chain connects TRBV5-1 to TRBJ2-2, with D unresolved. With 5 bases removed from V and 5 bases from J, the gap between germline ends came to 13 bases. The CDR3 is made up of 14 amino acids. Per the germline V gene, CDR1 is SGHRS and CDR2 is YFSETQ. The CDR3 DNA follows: TGCGCCAGCAGTATCACGGTGGGGACCGGGGAGCTGTTTTTT. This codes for CASSITVGTGELFF.

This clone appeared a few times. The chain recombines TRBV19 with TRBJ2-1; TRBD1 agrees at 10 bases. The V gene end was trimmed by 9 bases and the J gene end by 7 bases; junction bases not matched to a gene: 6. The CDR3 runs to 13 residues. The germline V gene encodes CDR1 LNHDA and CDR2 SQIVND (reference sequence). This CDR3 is CASQRDRGNEQFF. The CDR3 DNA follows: TGTGCCAGCCAGCGGGACAGGGGTAATGAGCAGTTCTTC.

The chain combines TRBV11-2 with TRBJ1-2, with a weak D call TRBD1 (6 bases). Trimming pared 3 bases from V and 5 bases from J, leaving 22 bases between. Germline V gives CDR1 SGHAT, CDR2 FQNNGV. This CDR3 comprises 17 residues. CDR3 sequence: CASSFRSGANSGYGYTF. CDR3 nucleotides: TGTGCCAGCAGCTTTCGGTCAGGGGCAAACTCCGGATATGGCTACACCTTC.

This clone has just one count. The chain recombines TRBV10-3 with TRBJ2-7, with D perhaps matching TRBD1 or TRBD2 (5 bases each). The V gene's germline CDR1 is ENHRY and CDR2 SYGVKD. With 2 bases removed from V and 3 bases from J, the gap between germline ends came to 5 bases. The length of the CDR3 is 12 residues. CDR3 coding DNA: TGTGCCATCAGTGAGGGGGGCTACGAGCAGTACTTC. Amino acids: CAISEGGYEQYF.

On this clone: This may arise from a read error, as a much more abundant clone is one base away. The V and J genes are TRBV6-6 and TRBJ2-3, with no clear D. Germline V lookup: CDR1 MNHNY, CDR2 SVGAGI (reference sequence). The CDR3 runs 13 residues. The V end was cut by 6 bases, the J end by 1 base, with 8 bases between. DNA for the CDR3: TGTGCCAGCAGCCCCCGCGGCACAGATACGCAGTATTTT. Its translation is CASSPRGTDTQYF.

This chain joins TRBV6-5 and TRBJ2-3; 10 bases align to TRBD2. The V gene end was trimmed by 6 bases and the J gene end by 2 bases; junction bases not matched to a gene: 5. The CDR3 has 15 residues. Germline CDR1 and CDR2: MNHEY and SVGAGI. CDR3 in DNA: TGTGCCAGCAGCTGGACTAGCGGAAACACAGATACGCAGTATTTT. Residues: CASSWTSGNTDTQYF.

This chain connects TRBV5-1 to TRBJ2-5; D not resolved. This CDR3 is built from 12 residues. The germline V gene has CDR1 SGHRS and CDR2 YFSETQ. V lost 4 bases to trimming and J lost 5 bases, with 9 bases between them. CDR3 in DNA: TGCGCCAGCAGCCCGGCACTCGAGACCCAGTACTTC. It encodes CASSPALETQYF.

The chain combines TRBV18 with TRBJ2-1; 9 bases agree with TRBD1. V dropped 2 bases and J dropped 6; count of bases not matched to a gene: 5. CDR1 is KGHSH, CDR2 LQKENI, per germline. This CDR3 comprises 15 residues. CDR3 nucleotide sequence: TGTGCCAGCTCACCAATGGGACAGGGAACCAATGAGCAGTTCTTC. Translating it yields CASSPMGQGTNEQFF.

CDR3 in DNA: TGTGCCAGCAGCAAGACTAGCGGGAGAACCGCCGGGGAGCTGTTTTTT. This encodes CASSKTSGRTAGELFF. The J gene is TRBJ2-2, the V gene TRBV5-5, with 12 positions matching TRBD2. Germline V gene lookup returns CDR1 SGHKS and CDR2 YYEKEE (reference sequence). V shed 4 bases and J 6 bases; nucleotides not matched to a gene: 7. This CDR3 contains 16 residues.

The DNA for the CDR3 is TGTGCCAGCAGCCGTATTAATGAGCAGTTCTTC. Encoded protein: CASSRINEQFF. The chain has TRBV11-2 and TRBJ2-1; the D is unclear. The CDR3 consists of 11 residues. With 5 bases removed from V and 7 bases from J, the gap between germline ends came to 6 bases. Germline-derived CDR1 and CDR2 are SGHAT and FQNNGV.

The CDR3 spells CASSLQRNTQYF. In DNA form, the CDR3 reads TGTGCCAGCAGCTTGCAAAGAAATACGCAGTATTTT. J is TRBJ2-3 and V is TRBV5-6, with D unclear. The CDR3 is made up of 12 amino acids. The V end was cut by 1 base, the J end by 7 bases, with 7 bases between. Germline V gives CDR1 SGHDT, CDR2 YYEEEE.

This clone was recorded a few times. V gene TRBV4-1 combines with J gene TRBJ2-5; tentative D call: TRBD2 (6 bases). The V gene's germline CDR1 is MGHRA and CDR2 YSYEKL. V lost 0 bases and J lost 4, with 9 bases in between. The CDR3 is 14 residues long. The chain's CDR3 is CASSQDGRLETQYF. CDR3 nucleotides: TGCGCCAGCAGCCAAGATGGGAGGTTAGAGACCCAGTACTTC.

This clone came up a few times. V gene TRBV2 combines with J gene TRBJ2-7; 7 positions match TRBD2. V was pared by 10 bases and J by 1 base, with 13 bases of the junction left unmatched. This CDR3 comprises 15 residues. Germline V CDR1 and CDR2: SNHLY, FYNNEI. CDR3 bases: TGTGCCATTACCCTAACGGGAGGTAGGTCCTACGAGCAGTACTTC. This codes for CAITLTGGRSYEQYF.

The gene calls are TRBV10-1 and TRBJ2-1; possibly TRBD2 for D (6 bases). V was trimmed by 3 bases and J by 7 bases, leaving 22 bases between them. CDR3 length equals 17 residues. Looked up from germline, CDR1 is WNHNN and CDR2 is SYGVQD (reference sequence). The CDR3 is CASSDQSFGGSRNEQFF. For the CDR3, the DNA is TGCGCCAGCAGTGACCAGTCGTTCGGGGGATCGAGAAATGAGCAGTTCTTC.

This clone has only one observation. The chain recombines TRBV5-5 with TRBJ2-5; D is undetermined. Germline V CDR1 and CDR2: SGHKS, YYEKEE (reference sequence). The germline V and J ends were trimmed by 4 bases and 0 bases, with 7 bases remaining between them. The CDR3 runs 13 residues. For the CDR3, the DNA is TGTGCCAGCAGCCTTGGCGACCAAGAGACCCAGTACTTC. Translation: CASSLGDQETQYF.

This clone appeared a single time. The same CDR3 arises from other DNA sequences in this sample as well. The CDR3 region is CASSLRPEYEQYF. The CDR3 region has the DNA TGTGCCAGCAGCTTACGGCCAGAGTACGAGCAGTACTTC. The rearrangement uses TRBV7-2 and TRBJ2-7; D is unclear. The CDR3 sequence is 13 residues long. V lost 2 bases, J lost 4 bases, and 9 bases lay in between. CDR1 and CDR2 (germline): SGHTA, FQGNSA.

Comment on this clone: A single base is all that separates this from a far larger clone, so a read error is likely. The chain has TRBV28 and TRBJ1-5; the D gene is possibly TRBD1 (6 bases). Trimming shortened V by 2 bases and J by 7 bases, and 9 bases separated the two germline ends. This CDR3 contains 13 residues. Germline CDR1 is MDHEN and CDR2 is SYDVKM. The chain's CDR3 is CASSLGGQQPQHF. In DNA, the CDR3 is TGTGCCAGCAGTTTAGGGGGCCAACAGCCCCAGCATTTT. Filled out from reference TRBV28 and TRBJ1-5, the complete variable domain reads DVKVTQSSRYLVKRTGEKVFLECVQDMDHENMFWYRQDPGLGLRLIYFSYDVKMKEKGDIPEGYSVSREKKERFSLILESASTNQTSMYLCASSLGGQQPQHFGDGTRLSIL.

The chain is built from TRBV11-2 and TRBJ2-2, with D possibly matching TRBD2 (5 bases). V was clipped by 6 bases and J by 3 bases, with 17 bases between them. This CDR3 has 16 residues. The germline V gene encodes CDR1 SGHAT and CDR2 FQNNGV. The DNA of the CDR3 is TGTGCCAGCAGAGCTCCCAGGAGGTGGGACACCGGGGAGCTGTTTTTT. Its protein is CASRAPRRWDTGELFF.

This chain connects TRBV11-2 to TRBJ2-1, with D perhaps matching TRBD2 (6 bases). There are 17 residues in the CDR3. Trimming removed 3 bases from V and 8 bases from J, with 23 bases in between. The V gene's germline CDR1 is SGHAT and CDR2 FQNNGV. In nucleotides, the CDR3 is TGTGCCAGCAGCTTTGGATGGGGCGGGAATCACGTGGATGAGCAGTTCTTC. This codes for CASSFGWGGNHVDEQFF.

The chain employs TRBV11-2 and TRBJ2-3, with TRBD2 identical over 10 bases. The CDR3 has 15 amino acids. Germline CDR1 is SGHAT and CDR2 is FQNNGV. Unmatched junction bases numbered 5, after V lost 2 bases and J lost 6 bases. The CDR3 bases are TGTGCCAGCAGCTTAACCCCAGCGGGAGGGGATACGCAGTATTTT. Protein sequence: CASSLTPAGGDTQYF.

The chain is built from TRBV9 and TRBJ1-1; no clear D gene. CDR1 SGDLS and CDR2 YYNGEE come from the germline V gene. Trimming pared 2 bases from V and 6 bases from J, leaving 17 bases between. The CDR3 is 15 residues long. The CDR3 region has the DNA TGTGCCAGCAGCGTCCATTATGGGGTATCCGCTGAAGCTTTCTTT. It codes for CASSVHYGVSAEAFF.